This T cell receptor (beta chain) was obtained from a study of blood T cell repertoires in COVID-19. About the research overall: Acute and convalescent COVID-19 samples came from the United States, Italy and Spain. The analysed material was cDNA or gDNA that came from T cells, B-cell-depleted T cells, or PBMCs.

In the original processing: Reference gene primer amplification gave estimated nucleated cell counts. Only in-frame clones appear in the TCRdb table, and some are missing; sequencing was by immunoSEQ multiplex PCR. V, J and clone size derive from that table, while D and trimming were established from the DNA sequence. The sample yields 55,000 to 75,000 clones, under 90% seen once. V gave up 8 bases and J gave up 6 bases; unmatched junction bases: 10. Germline CDR1 reads LNHDA; CDR2 reads SQIVND (reference sequence). The CDR3 length is 14 residues. The sequencing sample was made of peripheral blood. The sequence was obtained from a man aged 70-80 years who had recovered from COVID-19. The V gene is TRBV19, the J gene TRBJ2-3; 8 nucleotides align to TRBD1. CDR3 in DNA: TGTGCCAGTTCCCGGACAGGGTTGTTGGATACGCAGTATTTT. It translates to CASSRTGLLDTQYF.